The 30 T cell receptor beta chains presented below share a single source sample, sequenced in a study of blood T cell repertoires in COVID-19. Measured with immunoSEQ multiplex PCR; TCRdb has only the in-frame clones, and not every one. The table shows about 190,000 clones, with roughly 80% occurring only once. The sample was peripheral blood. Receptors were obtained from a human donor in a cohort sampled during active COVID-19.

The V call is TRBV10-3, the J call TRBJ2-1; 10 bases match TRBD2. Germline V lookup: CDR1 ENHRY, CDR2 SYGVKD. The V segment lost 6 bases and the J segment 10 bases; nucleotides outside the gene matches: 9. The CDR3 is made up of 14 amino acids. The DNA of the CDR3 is TGTGCCATCAGCGAGCGGGAGGGCCTTTCGGAGCAGTTCTTC. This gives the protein CAISEREGLSEQFF.

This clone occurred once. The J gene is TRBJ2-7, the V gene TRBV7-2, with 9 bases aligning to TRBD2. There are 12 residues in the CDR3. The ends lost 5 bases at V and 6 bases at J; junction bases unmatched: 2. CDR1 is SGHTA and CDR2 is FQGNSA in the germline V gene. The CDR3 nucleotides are TGTGCCAGCAGCCAAGCGGGGGGCGAGCAGTACTTC. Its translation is CASSQAGGEQYF.

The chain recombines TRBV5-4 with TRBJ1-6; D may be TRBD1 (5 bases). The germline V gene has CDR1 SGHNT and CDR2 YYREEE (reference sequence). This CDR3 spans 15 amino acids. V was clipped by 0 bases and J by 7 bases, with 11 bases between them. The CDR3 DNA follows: TGTGCCAGCAGCTTGGTCGGCAGGGAAAATTCACCCCTCCACTTT. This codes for CASSLVGRENSPLHF.

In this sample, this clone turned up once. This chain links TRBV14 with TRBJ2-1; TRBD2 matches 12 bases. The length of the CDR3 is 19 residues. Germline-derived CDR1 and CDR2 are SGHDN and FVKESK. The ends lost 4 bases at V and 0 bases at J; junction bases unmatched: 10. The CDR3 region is CASSRLGTSGFFSYNEQFF. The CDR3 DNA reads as TGTGCCAGCAGCCGACTAGGGACTAGCGGGTTTTTCTCCTACAATGAGCAGTTCTTC.

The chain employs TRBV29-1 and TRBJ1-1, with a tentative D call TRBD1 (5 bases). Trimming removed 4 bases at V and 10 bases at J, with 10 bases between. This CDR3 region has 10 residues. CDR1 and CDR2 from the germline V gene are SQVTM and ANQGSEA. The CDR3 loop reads CSVAGNGAFF. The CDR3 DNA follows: TGCAGCGTTGCAGGGAACGGAGCTTTCTTT.

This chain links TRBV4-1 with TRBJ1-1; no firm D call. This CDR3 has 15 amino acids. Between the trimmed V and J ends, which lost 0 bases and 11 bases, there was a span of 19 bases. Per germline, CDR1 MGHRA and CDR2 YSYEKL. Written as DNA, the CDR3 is TGCGCCAGCAGCCAAGATATACTGAGGGTACAGTGGGCTTTCTTT. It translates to CASSQDILRVQWAFF.

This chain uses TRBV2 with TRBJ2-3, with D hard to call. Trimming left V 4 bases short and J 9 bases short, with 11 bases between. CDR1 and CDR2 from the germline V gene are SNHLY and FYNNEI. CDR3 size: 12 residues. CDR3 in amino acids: CASSGYGSTQYF. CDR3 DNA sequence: TGTGCCAGCAGTGGCTACGGGTCGACGCAGTATTTT.

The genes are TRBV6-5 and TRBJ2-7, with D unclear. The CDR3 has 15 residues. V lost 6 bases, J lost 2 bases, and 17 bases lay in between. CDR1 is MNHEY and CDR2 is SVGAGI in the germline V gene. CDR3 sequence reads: CASRPQALTPYEQYV. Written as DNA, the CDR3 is TGTGCCAGCAGGCCCCAGGCACTTACCCCCTACGAGCAGTACGTC.

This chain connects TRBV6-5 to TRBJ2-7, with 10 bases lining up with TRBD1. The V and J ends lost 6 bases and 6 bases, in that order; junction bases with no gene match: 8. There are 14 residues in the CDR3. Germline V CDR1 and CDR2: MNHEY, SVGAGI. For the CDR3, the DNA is TGTGCCAGCAGCAGGGGACAGGGGTTCGGCGAGCAGTACTTC. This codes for CASSRGQGFGEQYF.

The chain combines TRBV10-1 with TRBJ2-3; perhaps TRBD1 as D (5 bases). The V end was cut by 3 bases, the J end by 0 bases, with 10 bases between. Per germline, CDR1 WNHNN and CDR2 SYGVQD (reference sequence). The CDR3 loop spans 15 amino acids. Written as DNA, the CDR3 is TGCGCCAGCAGTGAAAGACAGATTAGCACAGATACGCAGTATTTT. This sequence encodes CASSERQISTDTQYF.

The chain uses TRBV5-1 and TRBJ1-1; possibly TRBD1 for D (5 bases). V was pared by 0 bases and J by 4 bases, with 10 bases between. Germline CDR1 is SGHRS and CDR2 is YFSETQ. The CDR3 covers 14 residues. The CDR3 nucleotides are TGCGCCAGCAGCTTGGGAACGGGGGGCACTGAAGCTTTCTTT. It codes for CASSLGTGGTEAFF. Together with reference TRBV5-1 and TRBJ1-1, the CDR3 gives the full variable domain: KAGVTQTPRYLIKTRGQQVTLSCSPISGHRSVSWYQQTPGQGLQFLFEYFSETQRNKGNFPGRFSGRQFSNSRSEMNVSTLELGDSALYLCASSLGTGGTEAFFGQGTRLTVV.

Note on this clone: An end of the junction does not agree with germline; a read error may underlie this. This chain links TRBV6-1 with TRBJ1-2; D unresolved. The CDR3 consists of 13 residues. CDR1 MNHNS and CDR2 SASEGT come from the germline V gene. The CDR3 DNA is TGTGCCAGCAGTGAAGGGACTAAATATGGCTACACCTTC. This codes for CASSEGTKYGYTF.

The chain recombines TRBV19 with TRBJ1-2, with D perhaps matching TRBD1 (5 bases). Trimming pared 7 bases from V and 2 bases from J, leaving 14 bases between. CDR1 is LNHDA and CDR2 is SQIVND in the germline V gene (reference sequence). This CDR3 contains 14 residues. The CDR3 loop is CASNRQAGNYGYTF. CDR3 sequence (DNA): TGTGCCAGTAACCGCCAGGCAGGGAACTATGGCTACACCTTC.

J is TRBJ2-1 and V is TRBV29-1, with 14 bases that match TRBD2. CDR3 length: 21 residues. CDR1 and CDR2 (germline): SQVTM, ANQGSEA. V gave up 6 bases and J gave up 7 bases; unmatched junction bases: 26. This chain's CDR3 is CSVRGMGLAGARPRKGNEQFF. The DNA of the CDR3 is TGCAGCGTCCGGGGTATGGGACTAGCGGGAGCCCGACCCCGAAAAGGGAATGAGCAGTTCTTC.

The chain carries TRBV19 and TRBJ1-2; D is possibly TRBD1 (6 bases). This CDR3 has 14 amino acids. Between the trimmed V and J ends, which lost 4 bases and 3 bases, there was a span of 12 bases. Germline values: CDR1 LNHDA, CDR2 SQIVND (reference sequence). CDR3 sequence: CASSTTGQYYGYTF. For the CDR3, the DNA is TGTGCCAGTAGTACCACTGGACAGTACTATGGCTACACCTTC. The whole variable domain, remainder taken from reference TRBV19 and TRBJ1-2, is DGGITQSPKYLFRKEGQNVTLSCEQNLNHDAMYWYRQDPGQGLRLIYYSQIVNDFQKGDIAEGYSVSREKKESFPLTVTSAQKNPTAFYLCASSTTGQYYGYTFGSGTRLTVV.

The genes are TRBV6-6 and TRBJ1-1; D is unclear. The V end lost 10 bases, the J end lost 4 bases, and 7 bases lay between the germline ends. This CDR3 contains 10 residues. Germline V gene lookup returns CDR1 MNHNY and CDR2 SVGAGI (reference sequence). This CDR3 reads CATSLTEAFF. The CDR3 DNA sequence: TGTGCCACCAGCCTCACTGAAGCTTTCTTT.

Here the CDR3 reads CASLGGSGTSEQFF. The CDR3 bases are TGTGCCAGTCTGGGGGGTAGCGGGACCTCCGAGCAGTTCTTC. The gene calls are TRBV19 and TRBJ2-1, with 8 bases aligning to TRBD2. CDR1 is LNHDA, CDR2 SQIVND, per germline (reference sequence). V was clipped by 8 bases and J by 10 bases; unmatched bases: 13. The CDR3 consists of 14 residues.

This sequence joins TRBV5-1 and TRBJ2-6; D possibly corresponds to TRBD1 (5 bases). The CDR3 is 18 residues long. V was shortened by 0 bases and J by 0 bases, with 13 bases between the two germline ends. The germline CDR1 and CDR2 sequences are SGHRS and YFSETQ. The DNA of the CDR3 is TGCGCCAGCAGCTTGGGACAGACCCTCAGCTCTGGGGCCAACGTCCTGACTTTC. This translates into CASSLGQTLSSGANVLTF.

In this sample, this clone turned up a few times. DNA of the CDR3: TGTGCCAGCAGCCCGACAGGGGTAGATACTGGAAACACCATATATTTT. It encodes CASSPTGVDTGNTIYF. The rearrangement links TRBV3-1 (or the pseudogene TRBV3-2) to TRBJ1-3, with 8 bases matching TRBD1. Trimming at V came to 4 bases and at J to 2 bases, leaving 7 bases not matched to a gene. This CDR3 region has 16 residues. CDR1 and CDR2 from the germline V gene are LGHDT and YNNKEL (reference sequence).

DNA for the CDR3: TGTGCCACCAGTGATTTAGGGGGGGGCGGTTACAATGAGCAGTTCTTC. It is translated as CATSDLGGGGYNEQFF. The chain links TRBV24-1 to TRBJ2-1, with D possibly being TRBD2 (7 bases). In germline, CDR1 is KGHDR, CDR2 SFDVKD. The CDR3 consists of 16 residues. V was clipped by 1 base and J by 4 bases, with 13 bases between them.

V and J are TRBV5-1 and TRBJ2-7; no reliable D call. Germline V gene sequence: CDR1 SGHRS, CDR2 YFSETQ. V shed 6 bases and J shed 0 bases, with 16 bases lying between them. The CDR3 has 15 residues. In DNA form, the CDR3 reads TGCGCCAGCAACATCATGACTGGAGTCTCCTACGAGCAGTACTTC. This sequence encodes CASNIMTGVSYEQYF.

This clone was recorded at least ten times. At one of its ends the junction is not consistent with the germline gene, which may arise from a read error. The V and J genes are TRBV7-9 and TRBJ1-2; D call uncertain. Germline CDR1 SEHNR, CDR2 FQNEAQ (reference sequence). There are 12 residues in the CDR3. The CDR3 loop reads CASSLQYGDVAF. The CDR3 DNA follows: TGTGCCAGCAGCTTACAATACGGAGATGTCGCCTTC.

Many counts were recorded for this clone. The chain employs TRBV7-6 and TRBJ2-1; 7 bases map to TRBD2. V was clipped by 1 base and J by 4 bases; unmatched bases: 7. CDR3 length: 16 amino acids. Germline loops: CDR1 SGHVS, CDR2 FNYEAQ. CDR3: CASSLVGGDTYNEQFF. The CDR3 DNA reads TGTGCCAGCAGCTTAGTGGGGGGGGATACTTACAATGAGCAGTTCTTC.

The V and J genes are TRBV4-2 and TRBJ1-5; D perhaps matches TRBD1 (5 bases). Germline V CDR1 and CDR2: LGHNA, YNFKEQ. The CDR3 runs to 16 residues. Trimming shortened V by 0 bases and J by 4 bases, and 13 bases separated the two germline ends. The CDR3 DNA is TGTGCCAGCAGCCAAGAGCTTGGGGCTGGGAATCAGCCCCAGCATTTT. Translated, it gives CASSQELGAGNQPQHF.

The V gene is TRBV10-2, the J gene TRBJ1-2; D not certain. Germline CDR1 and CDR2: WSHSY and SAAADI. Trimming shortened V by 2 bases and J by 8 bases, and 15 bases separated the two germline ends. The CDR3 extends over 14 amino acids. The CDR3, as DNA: TGCGCCAGCAGTGAGCAGACTACGTTGAGAGGCTACACCTTC. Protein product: CASSEQTTLRGYTF.

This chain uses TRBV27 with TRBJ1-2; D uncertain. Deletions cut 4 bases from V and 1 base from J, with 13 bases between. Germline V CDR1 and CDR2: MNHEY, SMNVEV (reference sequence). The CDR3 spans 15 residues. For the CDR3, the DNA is TGTGCCAGCAGTTCAACAGCATTTCTTAACTATGGCTACACCTTC. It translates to CASSSTAFLNYGYTF.

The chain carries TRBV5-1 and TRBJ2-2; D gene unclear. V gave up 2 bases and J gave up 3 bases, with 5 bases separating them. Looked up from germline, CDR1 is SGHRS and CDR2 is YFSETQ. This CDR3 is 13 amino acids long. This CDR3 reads CASSFRDTGELFF. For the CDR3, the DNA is TGCGCCAGCAGCTTCCGGGACACCGGGGAGCTGTTTTTT.

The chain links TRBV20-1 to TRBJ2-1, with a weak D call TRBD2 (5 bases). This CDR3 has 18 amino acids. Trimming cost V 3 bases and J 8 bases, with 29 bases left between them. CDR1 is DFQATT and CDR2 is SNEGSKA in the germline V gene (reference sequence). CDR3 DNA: TGCAGTGCTAGTTCCATCCCAGGCCCGTCGGGGTTGGTCGATGAGCAGTTCTTC. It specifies CSASSIPGPSGLVDEQFF.

The CDR3 protein is CASSWGDRGRRETQYF. As DNA, the CDR3 is TGCGCCAGCAGCTGGGGCGACAGGGGGCGGCGAGAGACCCAGTACTTC. The chain is built from TRBV5-1 and TRBJ2-5; 10 bases line up with TRBD1. V lost 3 bases to trimming and J lost 4 bases; unmatched junction nucleotides: 9. The germline V gene has CDR1 SGHRS and CDR2 YFSETQ. The CDR3 is 16 residues long.

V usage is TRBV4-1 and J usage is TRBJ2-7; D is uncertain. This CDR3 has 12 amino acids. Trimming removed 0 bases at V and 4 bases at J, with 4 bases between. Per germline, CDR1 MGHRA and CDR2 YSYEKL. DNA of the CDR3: TGCGCCAGCAGCCAAGATCGGTACGAGCAGTACGTC. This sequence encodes CASSQDRYEQYV.